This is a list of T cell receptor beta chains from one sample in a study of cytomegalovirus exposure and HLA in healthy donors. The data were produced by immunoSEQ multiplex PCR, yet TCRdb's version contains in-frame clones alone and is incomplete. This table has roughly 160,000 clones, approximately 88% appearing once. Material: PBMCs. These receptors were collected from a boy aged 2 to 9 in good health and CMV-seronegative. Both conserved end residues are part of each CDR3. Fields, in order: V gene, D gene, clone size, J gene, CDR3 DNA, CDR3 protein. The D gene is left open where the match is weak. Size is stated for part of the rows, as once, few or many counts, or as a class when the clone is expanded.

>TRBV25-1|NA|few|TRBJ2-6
TGTGCCAGCACAACGAGCTGGGCCAACGTCCTGACTTTC
CASTTSWANVLTF
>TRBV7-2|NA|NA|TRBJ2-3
TGTGCCAGCAGCTTAGTGGTGGGAGGATCAGATACGCAGTATTTT
CASSLVVGGSDTQYF
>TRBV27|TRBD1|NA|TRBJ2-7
TGTGCCAGCAGGGGACAGGGGGACGAGCAGTACTTC
CASRGQGDEQYF
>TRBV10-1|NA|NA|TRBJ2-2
TGCGCCAGCAGTGATGCGGGAATGGGCACCGGGGAGCTGTTTTTT
CASSDAGMGTGELFF
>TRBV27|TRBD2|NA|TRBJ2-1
TGTGCCAGCAGTTTAGTGGCTAGCGGGATCGATGAGCAGTTCTTC
CASSLVASGIDEQFF
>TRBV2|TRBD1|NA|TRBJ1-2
TGTGCCACCTGGGACAGGAATATTCGTGCTGGCTACACCTTC
CATWDRNIRAGYTF
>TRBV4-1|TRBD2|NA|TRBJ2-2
TGCGCCAGCAGCCAAGATAGGGGGACTAGCGTTCTCACCGGGGAGCTGTTTTTT
CASSQDRGTSVLTGELFF
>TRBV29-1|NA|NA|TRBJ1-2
TGCAGCGTTGAGGATCAGGGGAACTATGGCTACACCTTC
CSVEDQGNYGYTF
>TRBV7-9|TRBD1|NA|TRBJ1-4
TGTGCCAGCAGCTCCGGACAGGGAGGAGAAAAACTGTTTTTT
CASSSGQGGEKLFF
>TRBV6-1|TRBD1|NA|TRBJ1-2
TGTGCCAGCAGTCCCGGGACAGGGGGGTCCTATGGCTACACCTTC
CASSPGTGGSYGYTF
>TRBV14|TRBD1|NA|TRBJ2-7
TGTGCCAGCAGCCTTATGACAGGGCCTCGCGAGCAGTACTTC
CASSLMTGPREQYF
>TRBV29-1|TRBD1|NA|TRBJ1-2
TGCAGCGTTGGACAGGGGGACTATGGCTACACCTTC
CSVGQGDYGYTF
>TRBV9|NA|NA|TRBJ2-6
TGTGCCAGCAGCGTAACATTGGAGACAGGTTCTGGGGCCAACGTCCTGACTTTC
CASSVTLETGSGANVLTF
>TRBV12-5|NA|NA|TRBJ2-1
TGTGCTAGTGGTTTGGGGCCTGGGGGCGGAGGCAATGAGCAGTTCTTC
CASGLGPGGGGNEQFF
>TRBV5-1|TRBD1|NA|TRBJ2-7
TGCGCCAGCAGCTTTAAGGGGGCCCACTCCTACGAGCAGTACTTC
CASSFKGAHSYEQYF
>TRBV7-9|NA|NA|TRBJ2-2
TGTGCCAGCAGCTTGTCCGGCACTAGAGCCGGGGAGCTGTTTTTT
CASSLSGTRAGELFF
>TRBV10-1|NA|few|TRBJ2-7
TGCGCCAGCAGTGACCCGAACGGTCACGAGGTCTACGAGCAGTACTTC
CASSDPNGHEVYEQYF
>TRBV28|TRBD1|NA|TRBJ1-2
TGTGCCAGCAGTCGACAGGGTGCCCACTATGGCTACACCTTC
CASSRQGAHYGYTF
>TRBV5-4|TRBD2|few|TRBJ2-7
TGTGCCAGCAGCCCCATTACGGGGACTAGCGGGAGAGTCGAGCAGTACTTC
CASSPITGTSGRVEQYF
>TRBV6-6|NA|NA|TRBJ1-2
TGTGCCAGCAGTGCCACACGGGGGGGAGGCTACACCTTC
CASSATRGGGYTF
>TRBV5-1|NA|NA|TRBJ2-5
TGCGCCAGCAGGGCGGGGCCGACGGAGACCCAGTACTTC
CASRAGPTETQYF
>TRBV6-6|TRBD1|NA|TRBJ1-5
TGTGCCAGCAGTCTTTCCGGACAGGGTGGTCATCAGCCCCAGCATTTT
CASSLSGQGGHQPQHF
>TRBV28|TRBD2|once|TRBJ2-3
TGTGCCAGCAGGGGGACTAGCTTACACTACACAGATACGCAGTATTTT
CASRGTSLHYTDTQYF
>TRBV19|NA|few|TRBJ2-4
TGTGCCAGTAGTGAGGGTGTCGAAAACATTCAGTACTTC
CASSEGVENIQYF
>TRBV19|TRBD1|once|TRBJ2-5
TGTGCCAGTAGTATCGGGGACAGGGGGCGAGAGACCCAGTACTTC
CASSIGDRGRETQYF
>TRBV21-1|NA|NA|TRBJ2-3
TGTGCCAGCAGCATCCGGGACAGCGACCCCACAGATACGCAGTATTTT
CASSIRDSDPTDTQYF
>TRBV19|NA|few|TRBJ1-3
TGTGCCAGTAGTTCACCGGGAGAAGCCTCTGGAAACACCATATATTTT
CASSSPGEASGNTIYF
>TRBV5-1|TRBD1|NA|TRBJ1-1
TGCGCCAGCAGCCTGGACAGGGTTCGAACTGAAGCTTTCTTT
CASSLDRVRTEAFF
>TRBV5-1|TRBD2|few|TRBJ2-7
TGCGCCAGCAGCTCCCAAAAGACTAGCGGGGAGCCCTACGAGCGGTACTTC
CASSSQKTSGEPYERYF
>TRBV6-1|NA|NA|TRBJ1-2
TGTGCCAGCAGCGACCCCGGATTGCCGGGGAGCGGCTACACCTTC
CASSDPGLPGSGYTF
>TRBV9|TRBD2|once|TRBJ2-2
TGTGCCAGCAGCGCGTGGCTAGCGGATACCGGGGAGCTGTTTTTT
CASSAWLADTGELFF
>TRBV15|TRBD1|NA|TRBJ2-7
TGTGCCACCAGTGGGACAGGGGAAGTCTACGAGCAGTACTTC
CATSGTGEVYEQYF
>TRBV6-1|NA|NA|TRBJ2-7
TGTGCCAGCAGTGACGTTAAAAGGGGCTACGAGCAGTACTTC
CASSDVKRGYEQYF
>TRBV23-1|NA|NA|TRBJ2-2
TGCGCCAGCAGTCCAAAAAGCTTACCCGATCGCGGGGAGCTGTTTTTT
CASSPKSLPDRGELFF
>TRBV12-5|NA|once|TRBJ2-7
TGTGCTAGTGGTTTAGACAGGATAAACTACGAGCAGTACTTC
CASGLDRINYEQYF
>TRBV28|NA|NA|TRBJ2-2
TGTGCCAGCAGTTTATGGGGGCAGGAAGGGGAGCTGTTTTTT
CASSLWGQEGELFF
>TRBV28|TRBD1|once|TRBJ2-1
TGTGCCAGCTATCCCCCGGACAGGGGATTCAATGAGCAGTTCTTC
CASYPPDRGFNEQFF
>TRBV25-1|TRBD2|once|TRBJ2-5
TGTGCCAGCAGTGAATTTTTCCTAGCGGGACAAGAGACCCAGTACTTC
CASSEFFLAGQETQYF
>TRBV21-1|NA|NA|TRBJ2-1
TGTGCCAGCAGCAAACGGGACAGGGGGCCTCCGTACTGGGTCAATGAGCAGTTCTTC
CASSKRDRGPPYWVNEQFF
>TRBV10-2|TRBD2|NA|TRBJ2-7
TGCGCCAGCAGTTTTAGCGGGACTAGCGGGAGTTTTGCCGCCGAGCAGTACTTC
CASSFSGTSGSFAAEQYF
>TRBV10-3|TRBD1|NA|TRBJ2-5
TGTGCCATCAGTGTAGGGACAGGGAGAGAGACCCAGTACTTC
CAISVGTGRETQYF
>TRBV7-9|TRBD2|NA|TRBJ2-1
TGTGCCAGCAGCTTAGCGGTCCTAGCGGGAAGTAATGAGCAGTTCTTC
CASSLAVLAGSNEQFF
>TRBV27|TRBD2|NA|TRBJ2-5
TGTGCCAGCAGTTATACTCTAGCGGGAGGGCCCGGAAAGACCCAGTACTTC
CASSYTLAGGPGKTQYF
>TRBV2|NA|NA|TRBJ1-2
TGTGCCAGCAGTCGTTACAGGGCCGATGGCTACACCTTC
CASSRYRADGYTF
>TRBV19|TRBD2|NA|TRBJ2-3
TGTGCCAGTAGTATACGCCTAGCGGGAGTTGCGGATACGCAGTATTTT
CASSIRLAGVADTQYF
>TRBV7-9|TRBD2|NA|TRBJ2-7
TGTGCCAGCAGCCTACTCATAGGACTAGCGGGAATTCGTAAGCAGTACTTC
CASSLLIGLAGIRKQYF
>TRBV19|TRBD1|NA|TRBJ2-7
TGTGCCAGTAGTACCTCGAAGACAGGGTACTTCTACGAGCAGTACTTC
CASSTSKTGYFYEQYF
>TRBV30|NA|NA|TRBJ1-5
TGTGCCTGGAGTCAGGGATCCAATCAGCCCCAGCATTTT
CAWSQGSNQPQHF
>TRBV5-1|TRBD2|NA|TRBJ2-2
TGCGCCAGCACCTCCGGGGAGGGGAGAACCGGGGAGCTGTTTTTT
CASTSGEGRTGELFF
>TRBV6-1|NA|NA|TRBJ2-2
TGTGCCAGCAGTGTGGTCAGCGCCGGGGAGCTGTTTTTT
CASSVVSAGELFF